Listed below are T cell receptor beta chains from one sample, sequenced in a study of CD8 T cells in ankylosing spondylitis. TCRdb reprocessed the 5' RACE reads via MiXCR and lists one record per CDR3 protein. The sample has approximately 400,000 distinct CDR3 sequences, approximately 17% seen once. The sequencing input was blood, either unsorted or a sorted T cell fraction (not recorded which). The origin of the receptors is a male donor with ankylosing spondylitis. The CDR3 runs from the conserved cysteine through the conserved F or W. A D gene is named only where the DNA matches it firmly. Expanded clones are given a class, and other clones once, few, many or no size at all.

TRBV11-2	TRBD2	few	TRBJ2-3	TGTGCCAGCAGCTATCGGGGTAGCGGGGGGGCGAGCACAGATACGCAGTATTTT	CASSYRGSGGASTDTQYF
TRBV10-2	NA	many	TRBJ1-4	TGCGCCAGCAGTGATCCAAGTAATGAAAAACTGTTTTTT	CASSDPSNEKLFF
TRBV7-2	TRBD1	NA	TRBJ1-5	TGTGCCAGCAGCTTAGACAGGGGTCGCAATCAGCCCCAGCATTTT	CASSLDRGRNQPQHF
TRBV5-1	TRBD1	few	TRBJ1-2	TGCGCCAGCAGCCTGACCACCGGGACAGGGAGTGCAAGCTACACCTTC	CASSLTTGTGSASYTF
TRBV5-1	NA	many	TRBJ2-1	TGCGCCAGCAGCTTGGAGGGCGACTCCTACAATGAGCAGTTCTTC	CASSLEGDSYNEQFF
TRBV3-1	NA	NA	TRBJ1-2	TGTGCCAGCAGCTACCACGGGACACCCTCGGGTGGCTACACCTTC	CASSYHGTPSGGYTF
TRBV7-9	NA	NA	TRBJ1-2	TGTGCCAGCAGCTCGCTCGATAGGTTGAACTATGGCTACACCTTC	CASSSLDRLNYGYTF
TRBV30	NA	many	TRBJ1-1	TGTGCCTGGAGACCCCAGGTCCAAGATGATACTGAAGCTTTCTTT	CAWRPQVQDDTEAFF
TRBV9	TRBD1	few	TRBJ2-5	TGTGCCAGCAGCGGAGGGGGCCTGGAGACCCAGTACTTC	CASSGGGLETQYF
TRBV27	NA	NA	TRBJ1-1	TGTGCCAGCAGTTTTCGGCCCCGGACAGTCATGAACACTGAAGCTTTCTTT	CASSFRPRTVMNTEAFF
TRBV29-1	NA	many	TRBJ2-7	TGCAGCGTTGCCAGAGGAGCCTACGAGCAGTACTTC	CSVARGAYEQYF
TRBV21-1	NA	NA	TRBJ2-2	TGTGCCAGCAGTACCGGGACTCCCCCTGGCGGGGAGCTGTTTTTT	CASSTGTPPGGELFF
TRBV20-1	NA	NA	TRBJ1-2	TGCAGTGCTAGAGAGGACGCAGGTGGCTACACCTTC	CSAREDAGGYTF
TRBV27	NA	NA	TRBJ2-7	TGTGCCAGCAGTTCGCGGCTTAGTGGGGAGCAGTACTTC	CASSSRLSGEQYF
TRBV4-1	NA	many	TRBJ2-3	TGCGCCAGCCGTGAACAGCAGGGAAGCACAGATACGCAGTATTTT	CASREQQGSTDTQYF
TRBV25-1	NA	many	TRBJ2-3	TGTGCCAGCAGCCCCAGAGGCGATACGCAGTATTTT	CASSPRGDTQYF
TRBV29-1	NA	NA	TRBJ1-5	TGCAGCGTTAGATGGGGGAATCAGCCCCAGCATTTT	CSVRWGNQPQHF
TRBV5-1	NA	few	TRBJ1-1	TGCGCCAGCAGCTTGGATGGGGCTGACACTGAAGCTTTCTTT	CASSLDGADTEAFF
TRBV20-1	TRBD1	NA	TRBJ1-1	TGCAGTGCTAAGGGCGGGACAGGGAACACTGAAGCTTTCTTT	CSAKGGTGNTEAFF
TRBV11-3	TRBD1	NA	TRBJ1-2	TGTGCCAGCAGCTCCGACAGGGTAGAAGGCTACACCTTC	CASSSDRVEGYTF
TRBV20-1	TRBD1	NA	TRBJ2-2	TGCAGTGCGGCCCAGGGGGCGGCCGGGGAGCTGTTTTTT	CSAAQGAAGELFF
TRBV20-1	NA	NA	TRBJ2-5	TGCAGTGCTAGACTTCCCGGGACCAACGAAGAGACCCAGTACTTC	CSARLPGTNEETQYF
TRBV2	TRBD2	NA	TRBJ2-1	TGTGCCAGCAGTGTGACTAGCGGGACGGGGAATGAGCAGTTCTTC	CASSVTSGTGNEQFF
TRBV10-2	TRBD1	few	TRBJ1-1	TGCGCCAGCAAACCGACAGGGGCGTACACTGAAGCTTTCTTT	CASKPTGAYTEAFF
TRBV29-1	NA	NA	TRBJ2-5	TGCAGCGTTGATTGGCTAGGGGGAGGGGAGACCCAGTACTTC	CSVDWLGGGETQYF
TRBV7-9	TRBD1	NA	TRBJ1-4	TGTGCCAGCAGCCAGGACAGGGGGCATGAAAAACTGTTTTTT	CASSQDRGHEKLFF
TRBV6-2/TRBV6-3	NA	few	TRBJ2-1	TGTGCCAGCAGTTACCGGGGCCAGAGCTCCTACAATGAGCAGTTCTTC	CASSYRGQSSYNEQFF
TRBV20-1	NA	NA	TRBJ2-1	TGCAGTGTCCCCCTCAGTCAGCGGCGCTCCTACAATGAGCAGTTCTTC	CSVPLSQRRSYNEQFF
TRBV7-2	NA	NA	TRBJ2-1	TGTGCCAGCAGCCCCCACGTAGCCTCCTACAATGAGCAGTTCTTC	CASSPHVASYNEQFF
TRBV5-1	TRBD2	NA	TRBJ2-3	TGCGCCAGCAGCTTGACGGCGGGAGTATTAGGAGATACGCAGTATTTT	CASSLTAGVLGDTQYF
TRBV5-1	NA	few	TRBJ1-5	TGCGCCAGCAGCCCAGGGATTCAAGGCAGTCAGCCCCAGCATTTT	CASSPGIQGSQPQHF
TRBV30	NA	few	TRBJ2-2	TGTGCCTGGAAATCAGGGACCGGGGAGCTGTTTTTT	CAWKSGTGELFF
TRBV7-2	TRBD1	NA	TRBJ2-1	TGTGCCAGCAGCCGATCACAACAGGGGAATGAGCAGTTCTTC	CASSRSQQGNEQFF
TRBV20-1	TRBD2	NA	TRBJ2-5	TGCAGTGCCAAGCGGGAGCTAAATCAAGAGACCCAGTACTTC	CSAKRELNQETQYF
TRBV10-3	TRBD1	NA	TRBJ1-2	TGTGCCATCACCCAAGACGGACAGGCGCAAGGCTACACCTTC	CAITQDGQAQGYTF
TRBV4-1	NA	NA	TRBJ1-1	TGCGCCAGCAGCCAAGTCGACATCATCGCGTACACTGAAGCTTTCTTT	CASSQVDIIAYTEAFF
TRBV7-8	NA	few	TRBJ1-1	TGTGCCAGCAGCGCCGGACAGTACAACACTGAAGCTTTCTTT	CASSAGQYNTEAFF
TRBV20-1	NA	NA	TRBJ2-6	TGCAGTGCCGAAGCTGGGGCCAACGTCCTGACTTTC	CSAEAGANVLTF
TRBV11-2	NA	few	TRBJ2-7	TGTGCCAGCAGCTTGAAGATGACTACCATCAAAACCTACGAGCAGTACTTC	CASSLKMTTIKTYEQYF
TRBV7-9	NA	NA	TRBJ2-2	TGTGCCAGCAGCTTAGCCCAGGGGCTGAGGGCCGGGGAGCTGTTTTTT	CASSLAQGLRAGELFF
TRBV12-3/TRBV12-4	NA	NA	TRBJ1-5	TGTGCCAGCAGTTTATCTGACTTGCCCCAGCATTTT	CASSLSDLPQHF
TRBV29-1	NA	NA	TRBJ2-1	TGCAGCGTTGTAGGGGTAGGTGAGCAGTTCTTC	CSVVGVGEQFF
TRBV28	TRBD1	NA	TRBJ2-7	TGTGCCAGCACCCAACAGGGGGCGCAGCTCCACGAGCAGTACTTC	CASTQQGAQLHEQYF
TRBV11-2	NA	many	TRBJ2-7	TGTGCCAGCAACTTAAAACCAGGGGCGGGCGAGCAGTACTTC	CASNLKPGAGEQYF
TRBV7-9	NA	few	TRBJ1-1	TGTGCCAGCAGCTTAAGTCAGGATAACACTGAAGCTTTCTTT	CASSLSQDNTEAFF
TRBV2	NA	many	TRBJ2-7	TGTGCCAGCAGTCACAGGGACTACGAGCAGTACTTC	CASSHRDYEQYF
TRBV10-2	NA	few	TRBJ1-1	TGCGCCAGCCGGGGGGGAGATTCGAACACTGAAGCTTTCTTT	CASRGGDSNTEAFF